The 26 T cell receptor beta chains below were found in one sample sequenced in a study of cytomegalovirus exposure and HLA in healthy donors. The study ran its PCR with 60 Vbeta and 13 Jbeta primers. Produced via immunoSEQ multiplex PCR; TCRdb's table is partial and in-frame only. The table includes 150,000 to 200,000 clones, 70% to 80% detected once. The specimen was PBMCs. The source of these receptors is a middle-aged woman in good health and CMV-seronegative.

V gene TRBV7-2 combines with J gene TRBJ2-7; 8 bases line up with TRBD1. CDR1 SGHTA and CDR2 FQGNSA come from the germline V gene. V gave up 5 bases and J gave up 3 bases; unmatched junction bases: 6. This CDR3 is built from 14 residues. The CDR3: CASSPHGQGYEQYF. In DNA form, the CDR3 reads TGTGCCAGCAGCCCGCATGGACAGGGCTACGAGCAGTACTTC.

The chain joins TRBV6-5 to TRBJ1-2; a weak D match, TRBD1 (6 bases). The germline CDR1 and CDR2 sequences are MNHEY and SVGAGI. Trimming shortened V by 6 bases and J by 4 bases, and 15 bases separated the two germline ends. The CDR3 totals 14 residues. Written as DNA, the CDR3 is TGTGCCAGCAGCGACGTGGGGGCCTTCTATGGCTACACCTTC. Translation gives CASSDVGAFYGYTF.

The rearrangement uses TRBV6-1 and TRBJ1-1; 8 nucleotides line up with TRBD1. Germline V lookup: CDR1 MNHNS, CDR2 SASEGT. The CDR3 runs to 14 residues. The J segment lost 3 bases and the V segment lost 2 bases, leaving 2 bases of the junction unmatched. Here the CDR3 DNA reads TGTGCCAGCAGTGAACAGGGGGCTTACACTGAAGCTTTCTTT. Translation gives CASSEQGAYTEAFF.

The chain recombines TRBV7-8 with TRBJ2-5; D gene ambiguous. This CDR3 has 14 amino acids. CDR1 is SGHVS, CDR2 FQNEAQ, per germline. The ends were cut back, 3 bases at V and 1 base at J, with 9 bases in the middle. The CDR3 loop is CASSFTETQETQYF. CDR3 nucleotide sequence: TGTGCCAGCAGCTTCACGGAGACCCAAGAGACCCAGTACTTC. Supplemented by reference TRBV7-8 and TRBJ2-5, the full variable domain reads GAGVSQSPRYKVAKRGQDVALRCDPISGHVSLFWYQQALGQGPEFLTYFQNEAQLDKSGLPSDRFFAERPEGSVSTLKIQRTQQEDSAVYLCASSFTETQETQYFGPGTRLLVL.

The chain has TRBV30 and TRBJ2-1; no reliable D call. CDR3 length equals 15 residues. V lost 0 bases to trimming and J lost 0 bases, with 9 bases between them. Germline lookup yields CDR1 GTSNPN and CDR2 SVGIG (reference sequence). In DNA, the CDR3 is TGTGCCTGGAGTGTACGAAGTAGCTCCTACAATGAGCAGTTCTTC. This encodes CAWSVRSSSYNEQFF.

The V call is TRBV30, the J call TRBJ1-4, with 7 nucleotides matching TRBD1. The V gene end was trimmed by 0 bases and the J gene end by 10 bases; junction bases not matched to a gene: 8. The CDR3 totals 14 residues. Germline assignment: CDR1 GTSNPN and CDR2 SVGIG (reference sequence). Here the CDR3 DNA reads TGTGCCTGGAGTGTGGGACAGACCCTTCGAAAACTGTTTTTT. Residues: CAWSVGQTLRKLFF.

The chain uses TRBV27 and TRBJ1-5, with TRBD1 identical over 9 bases. J gave up 3 bases and V 4 bases, and 7 bases lay outside the gene matches. The CDR3 consists of 16 residues. In germline, CDR1 is MNHEY, CDR2 SMNVEV (reference sequence). The CDR3 DNA is TGTGCCAGCAGTTCCGCTACAGGGGGCTACAATCAGCCCCAGCATTTT. As protein: CASSSATGGYNQPQHF.

Here the CDR3 reads CSVKQGASDSYEQYF. The CDR3 coding sequence is TGCAGCGTTAAACAGGGGGCCTCGGACTCCTACGAGCAGTACTTC. This chain connects TRBV29-1 to TRBJ2-7, with TRBD1 matching 9 bases. The CDR3 extends over 15 amino acids. Germline V gene data show CDR1 as SQVTM and CDR2 as ANQGSEA. V dropped 5 bases and J dropped 0; count of bases not matched to a gene: 8.

V is TRBV30 and J is TRBJ1-2, with D perhaps TRBD1 (6 bases). The V and J ends lost 5 bases and 8 bases respectively, with 18 bases between them. The CDR3 consists of 13 residues. The germline CDR1 and CDR2 sequences are GTSNPN and SVGIG (reference sequence). The CDR3 spells CAWDGVGAGGYTF. DNA for the CDR3: TGTGCCTGGGACGGAGTGGGGGCGGGCGGCTACACCTTC.

This rearrangement joins TRBV30 to TRBJ1-2; tentatively, D is TRBD1 (5 bases). V was shortened by 4 bases and J by 7 bases, with 13 bases between the two germline ends. Per the germline V gene, CDR1 is GTSNPN and CDR2 is SVGIG (reference sequence). This CDR3 contains 12 residues. This CDR3 is CAWTKGLSGYTF. The CDR3 nucleotides read TGTGCCTGGACCAAGGGGCTCTCTGGCTACACCTTC.

The chain employs TRBV4-2 and TRBJ1-4; D is perhaps TRBD1 (6 bases). The CDR3 is 17 residues long. Germline CDR1 reads LGHNA; CDR2 reads YNFKEQ. The V end lost 0 bases, the J end lost 4 bases, and 15 bases lay between the germline ends. CDR3 DNA: TGTGCCAGCAGCCAAGAGGGGGGGCAGAGGAGTAATGAAAAACTGTTTTTT. Encoded protein: CASSQEGGQRSNEKLFF.

Note on this clone: The sample contains more than one DNA sequence encoding this CDR3. This rearrangement joins TRBV7-2 to TRBJ1-1, with D possibly being TRBD1 (5 bases). The CDR3 runs to 13 residues. The germline V and J ends were trimmed by 3 bases and 5 bases, with 10 bases remaining between them. The V gene's germline CDR1 is SGHTA and CDR2 FQGNSA. The CDR3 protein is CASSLVPGTEAFF. The DNA for the CDR3 is TGTGCCAGCAGCTTGGTCCCAGGGACTGAAGCTTTCTTT.

The chain combines TRBV2 with TRBJ1-5, with 11 bases matching TRBD1. J was trimmed by 4 bases and V by 8 bases; bases with no gene match: 1. The CDR3 has 13 residues. In germline, CDR1 is SNHLY, CDR2 FYNNEI. The chain's CDR3 is CASGQGANQPQHF. The CDR3 region has the DNA TGTGCCAGCGGACAGGGGGCGAATCAGCCCCAGCATTTT.

The chain employs TRBV28 and TRBJ1-1; a possible D gene is TRBD1 (5 bases). With 4 bases removed from V and 6 bases from J, the gap between germline ends came to 15 bases. CDR3 length: 14 residues. Germline CDR1 MDHEN, CDR2 SYDVKM. This CDR3 reads CASSSGGSAAEAFF. Here the CDR3 DNA reads TGTGCCAGCAGTTCGGGGGGTTCGGCGGCTGAAGCTTTCTTT.

This chain links TRBV19 with TRBJ2-1, with a tentative D call TRBD1 (5 bases). This CDR3 contains 12 residues. CDR1 is LNHDA, CDR2 SQIVND, per germline (reference sequence). The V and J ends lost 5 bases and 7 bases respectively, with 9 bases between them. CDR3 loop: CASSGRQNEQFF. The CDR3 DNA reads TGTGCCAGTAGTGGGCGACAGAATGAGCAGTTCTTC.

The V call is TRBV7-9, the J call TRBJ2-3; TRBD2 matches 15 bases. Germline CDR1 is SEHNR and CDR2 is FQNEAQ (reference sequence). V shed 10 bases, J shed 1 base, and the junction held 9 bases outside the gene matches. This CDR3 has 17 residues. The CDR3 is CATSGLAGGGGTDTQYF. The CDR3 nucleotides are TGTGCCACCTCGGGACTAGCGGGAGGAGGAGGCACAGATACGCAGTATTTT.

This chain links TRBV6-1 with TRBJ2-7; a weak D match, TRBD1 (6 bases). Germline V lookup: CDR1 MNHNS, CDR2 SASEGT. There are 14 residues in the CDR3. V gave up 3 bases and J gave up 3 bases, with 12 bases separating them. CDR3 nucleotide sequence: TGTGCCAGCAGTGAGCGAGACAGGTTCTACGAGCAGTACTTC. It specifies CASSERDRFYEQYF.

The count of this clone is one. The rearrangement joins TRBV30 to TRBJ1-2, with 10 bases fitting TRBD1. V shed 5 bases and J 3 bases; nucleotides not matched to a gene: 9. CDR1 is GTSNPN, CDR2 SVGIG, per germline (reference sequence). This CDR3 region has 15 residues. The CDR3 protein is CAWFRPGTGDYGYTF. Here the CDR3 DNA reads TGTGCCTGGTTCAGACCCGGGACAGGGGACTATGGCTACACCTTC.

J is TRBJ1-1 and V is TRBV15, with D hard to call. CDR1 is LNHNV and CDR2 is YYDKDF in the germline V gene (reference sequence). V was pared by 0 bases and J by 11 bases, with 13 bases between. The CDR3 covers 13 residues. CDR3 sequence: CATSRDGREPAFF. In DNA form, the CDR3 reads TGTGCCACCAGCAGAGATGGGAGGGAGCCCGCTTTCTTT. Drawing the rest from reference TRBV15 and TRBJ1-1, the complete variable domain is DAMVIQNPRYQVTQFGKPVTLSCSQTLNHNVMYWYQQKSSQAPKLLFHYYDKDFNNEADTPDNFQSRRPNTSFCFLDIRSPGLGDTAMYLCATSRDGREPAFFGQGTRLTVV.

V gene TRBV14 combines with J gene TRBJ2-1, with D possibly being TRBD1 (5 bases). This CDR3 is built from 15 residues. Germline V gives CDR1 SGHDN, CDR2 FVKESK. V gave up 3 bases and J gave up 3 bases, with 12 bases separating them. In DNA, the CDR3 is TGTGCCAGCAGCCAGGGCTCAGGGAACTACAATGAGCAGTTCTTC. It yields the protein CASSQGSGNYNEQFF.

J is TRBJ1-2 and V is TRBV19; 11 bases align to TRBD1. The CDR3 is 14 amino acids. Losses at the gene ends were 5 bases for V and 7 bases for J; bases not matched to a gene: 6. In germline, CDR1 is LNHDA, CDR2 SQIVND (reference sequence). For the CDR3, the DNA is TGTGCCAGTAGTTTTGGACAGGGGGCAGGTGGCTACACCTTC. Translated, it gives CASSFGQGAGGYTF.

About this clone itself: Within the sample, other DNA sequences also encode this same CDR3. V usage is TRBV9 and J usage is TRBJ2-7; 14 nucleotides line up with TRBD2. CDR3 length: 15 amino acids. In germline, CDR1 is SGDLS, CDR2 YYNGEE. V gave up 3 bases and J gave up 3 bases; unmatched junction bases: 2. The CDR3 region is CASSGGLAGDYEQYF. The CDR3 coding sequence is TGTGCCAGCAGCGGGGGACTAGCGGGAGACTACGAGCAGTACTTC.

V gene TRBV6-1 combines with J gene TRBJ1-4; maybe TRBD1 (6 bases). The V gene's germline CDR1 is MNHNS and CDR2 SASEGT. This CDR3 is built from 14 residues. Trimming left V 6 bases short and J 4 bases short, with 12 bases between. For the CDR3, the DNA is TGTGCCAGCAGATTCACAGGGAATAATGAAAAACTGTTTTTT. Its protein is CASRFTGNNEKLFF.

J is TRBJ1-1 and V is TRBV14, with a tentative D call TRBD1 (5 bases). Trimming shortened V by 0 bases and J by 5 bases, and 10 bases separated the two germline ends. Germline CDR1 is SGHDN and CDR2 is FVKESK. The CDR3 covers 14 residues. The CDR3 DNA follows: TGTGCCAGCAGCCAAGAAAGGGGAGGGACTGAAGCTTTCTTT. Residues: CASSQERGGTEAFF.

The V call is TRBV30, the J call TRBJ2-2; 8 bases are a match to TRBD2. The germline CDR1 and CDR2 sequences are GTSNPN and SVGIG (reference sequence). CDR3 length: 15 amino acids. The V segment lost 6 bases and the J segment 1 base; nucleotides outside the gene matches: 7. The CDR3 region is CACLKSGRNTGELFF. For the CDR3, the DNA is TGTGCCTGCCTAAAAAGCGGGAGGAACACCGGGGAGCTGTTTTTT.

The chain employs TRBV7-9 and TRBJ2-5; TRBD2 is a possible D gene (5 bases). Germline CDR1 reads SEHNR; CDR2 reads FQNEAQ (reference sequence). Trimming took off 5 bases at V and 5 bases at J, with 15 bases between the two ends. This CDR3 has 14 amino acids. Here the CDR3 DNA reads TGTGCCAGCAGCCCGGGATCCAGCCCGGAGACCCAGTACTTC. Encoded protein: CASSPGSSPETQYF.